This TCR beta chain stems from a study of shared clonotypes between healthy human individuals. The assay was immunoSEQ multiplex PCR, and TCRdb's table has in-frame clones only and misses some. The data contain hundreds of thousands of clones, roughly 95% of them singletons. The CDR3 runs to 12 residues. Looked up from germline, CDR1 is SNHLY and CDR2 is FYNNEI. V gave up 7 bases and J gave up 9 bases, with 10 bases separating them. Naive CD8 populations comprised CD45RO-negative cells positively selected for CCR7, excluding terminally differentiated effector memory CD45RA+ cells. This clonotype was obtained from a woman in her 30s in good health. V is TRBV2 and J is TRBJ1-6, with D possibly matching TRBD1 (5 bases). Sequenced sample: naive CD8+ T cells sorted from blood. The CDR3, as DNA: TGTGCCAGCACCCAGGGTTCTTCACCCCTCCACTTT. It is translated as CASTQGSSPLHF.